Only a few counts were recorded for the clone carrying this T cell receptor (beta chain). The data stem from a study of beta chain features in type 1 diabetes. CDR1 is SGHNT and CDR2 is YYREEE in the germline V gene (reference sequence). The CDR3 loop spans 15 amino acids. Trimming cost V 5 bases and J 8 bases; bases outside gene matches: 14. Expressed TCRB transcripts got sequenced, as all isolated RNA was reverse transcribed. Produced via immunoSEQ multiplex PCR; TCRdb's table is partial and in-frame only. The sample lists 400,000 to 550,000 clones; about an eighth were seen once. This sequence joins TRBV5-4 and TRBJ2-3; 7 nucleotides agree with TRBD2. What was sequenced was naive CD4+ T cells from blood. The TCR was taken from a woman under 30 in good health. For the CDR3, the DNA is TGTGCCAGCAGGCGAGCGGGACCCCCCTCGGGTACGCAGTATTTT. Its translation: CASRRAGPPSGTQYF.